Detailed here is one T cell receptor (beta chain). Its antigen is not identified. This sample was included in a study of shared clonotypes between healthy human individuals. Partitioning of CD4+ cells yielded a CD45RA+ naive subset and a CD45RA-negative memory subset. At deep level, the assay was performed. TCRdb keeps only in-frame clones here, not all; method: immunoSEQ multiplex PCR. The sample contains 950,000 to 1,300,000 clones, about 70% of which appear only once. Broader study findings: Even with large depth, rarefaction showed that sorted-subset sequencing was incomplete.

The TCR originated in a man younger than 35 in good health. Sequencing input: memory CD4+ T cells sorted from blood. Subset defined: CD45RA-negative fraction.

Written as DNA, the CDR3 is TGTGCCAGTCAATACACAGGGATAAATTCACCCCTCCACTTT. It is translated as CASQYTGINSPLHF. This sequence joins TRBV19 and TRBJ1-6, with a possible D match to TRBD1 (6 bases). Deletions cut 8 bases from V and 7 bases from J, with 15 bases between. This CDR3 contains 14 residues. Germline CDR1 is LNHDA and CDR2 is SQIVND (reference sequence).